Below are 21 T cell receptor beta chains sequenced from a single sample in a study of cytomegalovirus exposure and HLA in healthy donors. PCR employed 60 Vbeta and 13 Jbeta primers. The data were produced by immunoSEQ multiplex PCR, yet TCRdb's version contains in-frame clones alone and is incomplete. The sample carries roughly 150,000 clones, over 60% recorded once. Material for sequencing was PBMCs. The source is a male donor in good health and CMV-seronegative.

The chain couples TRBV6-1 to TRBJ1-4, with D perhaps TRBD1 (6 bases). Trimming removed 7 bases at V and 6 bases at J, with 18 bases between. The CDR3 covers 15 residues. Germline V lookup: CDR1 MNHNS, CDR2 SASEGT. The CDR3 region has the DNA TGTGCCAGCAACGGGGGGGGCGTCTATGATGAAAAACTGTTTTTT. Its protein product is CASNGGGVYDEKLFF.

V is TRBV30 and J is TRBJ2-3; tentative D call: TRBD2 (6 bases). Germline V gene data show CDR1 as GTSNPN and CDR2 as SVGIG (reference sequence). CDR3 length: 12 amino acids. V was shortened by 2 bases and J by 6 bases, with 9 bases between the two germline ends. The CDR3 DNA follows: TGTGCCTGGAGTCGGGGGAGTGATACGCAGTATTTT. It codes for CAWSRGSDTQYF.

This clone was seen a single time. The V and J genes are TRBV9 and TRBJ2-7; 8 bases match TRBD1. V lost 0 bases, J lost 2 bases, and 1 base stayed unmatched. CDR1 and CDR2 from the germline V gene are SGDLS and YYNGEE. The CDR3 contains 14 residues. The CDR3 region has the DNA TGTGCCAGCAGCGTAGGGGGACAGGCCTACGAGCAGTACTTC. Amino acid sequence: CASSVGGQAYEQYF.

This chain joins TRBV6-5 and TRBJ1-1, with a tentative D call TRBD1 (6 bases). The CDR3 sequence is 15 residues long. The V gene's germline CDR1 is MNHEY and CDR2 SVGAGI. Trimming took 6 bases from V and 5 from J, leaving 19 bases between them. The CDR3 bases are TGTGCCAGCAGACGACCGGGTCCAGGGGAGACTGAAGCTTTCTTT. Encoded protein: CASRRPGPGETEAFF.

The chain recombines TRBV5-4 with TRBJ2-1; 9 bases align to TRBD2. Trimming cost V 4 bases and J 0 bases; bases outside gene matches: 2. The germline V gene has CDR1 SGHNT and CDR2 YYREEE (reference sequence). The CDR3 is made up of 15 amino acids. The CDR3 reads CASSLAGPSYNEQFF. The CDR3, as DNA: TGTGCCAGCAGCCTAGCGGGGCCCTCCTACAATGAGCAGTTCTTC. Full variable domain (missing parts from reference TRBV5-4 and TRBJ2-1): ETGVTQSPTHLIKTRGQQVTLRCSSQSGHNTVSWYQQALGQGPQFIFQYYREEENGRGNFPPRFSGLQFPNYSSELNVNALELDDSALYLCASSLAGPSYNEQFFGPGTRLTVL.

V is TRBV5-1 and J is TRBJ2-7; 10 bases are shared with TRBD2. The trim removed 2 bases at V and 4 bases at J, leaving 9 bases unmatched. CDR3 length: 16 residues. Per the germline V gene, CDR1 is SGHRS and CDR2 is YFSETQ. CDR3 sequence reads: CASSLTSGNPIYEQYF. CDR3 coding DNA: TGCGCCAGCAGCTTAACTAGCGGGAATCCGATTTACGAGCAGTACTTC. The full variable domain, its missing parts supplied by reference TRBV5-1 and TRBJ2-7, is KAGVTQTPRYLIKTRGQQVTLSCSPISGHRSVSWYQQTPGQGLQFLFEYFSETQRNKGNFPGRFSGRQFSNSRSEMNVSTLELGDSALYLCASSLTSGNPIYEQYFGPGTRLTVT.

The genes are TRBV27 and TRBJ2-1; the match to TRBD1 covers 12 bases. Trimming took 7 bases from V and 8 from J; bases not matched to a gene: 12. The CDR3 is 16 amino acids. The germline V gene has CDR1 MNHEY and CDR2 SMNVEV (reference sequence). CDR3 protein: CASNTLGTGGGHEQFF. CDR3 nucleotide sequence: TGTGCCAGCAACACCTTAGGGACAGGGGGCGGCCATGAGCAGTTCTTC.

The chain is built from TRBV5-1 and TRBJ1-4, with 11 bases matching TRBD1. This CDR3 region has 16 residues. The V gene's germline CDR1 is SGHRS and CDR2 YFSETQ. J was trimmed by 7 bases and V by 0 bases; bases with no gene match: 5. The CDR3 loop reads CASSLGTGGAGEKLFF. The CDR3 DNA follows: TGCGCCAGCAGCTTGGGGACAGGGGGCGCAGGTGAAAAACTGTTTTTT.

This sequence joins TRBV5-6 and TRBJ1-1; no clear D. Germline assignment: CDR1 SGHDT and CDR2 YYEEEE. Trimming left V 0 bases short and J 1 base short, with 13 bases between. This CDR3 comprises 16 residues. The CDR3: CASSLGTPKPNTEAFF. The DNA of the CDR3 is TGTGCCAGCAGCTTGGGGACTCCAAAACCGAACACTGAAGCTTTCTTT. The full variable domain, its missing parts supplied by reference TRBV5-6 and TRBJ1-1, is DAGVTQSPTHLIKTRGQQVTLRCSPKSGHDTVSWYQQALGQGPQFIFQYYEEEERQRGNFPDRFSGHQFPNYSSELNVNALLLGDSALYLCASSLGTPKPNTEAFFGQGTRLTVV.

This chain connects TRBV27 to TRBJ1-4, with a weak D call TRBD1 (6 bases). There are 15 residues in the CDR3. Trimming pared 6 bases from V and 1 base from J, leaving 12 bases between. The germline V gene encodes CDR1 MNHEY and CDR2 SMNVEV (reference sequence). The CDR3 sequence is CASSRRGGTNEKLFF. In DNA, the CDR3 is TGTGCCAGCAGCCGAAGAGGGGGAACTAATGAAAAACTGTTTTTT.

The genes are TRBV18 and TRBJ1-2; possibly TRBD1 for D (5 bases). Germline V gene sequence: CDR1 KGHSH, CDR2 LQKENI. Trimming stripped 0 bases from V and 8 bases from J, with 16 bases between. The CDR3 totals 15 residues. CDR3 coding DNA: TGTGCCAGCTCACCACCCCTTGCGGGGGGACGGGGCTACACCTTC. Amino acids: CASSPPLAGGRGYTF.

In its sample, this clone was seen once. V usage is TRBV19 and J usage is TRBJ1-1; possibly TRBD1 for D (5 bases). The CDR3 is made up of 14 amino acids. Germline V gene data show CDR1 as LNHDA and CDR2 as SQIVND (reference sequence). Trimming left V 6 bases short and J 7 bases short, with 18 bases between. The CDR3 DNA sequence: TGTGCCAGTAGCGAGCAATGGACCGGGGGTGAAGCTTTCTTT. It specifies CASSEQWTGGEAFF.

The genes are TRBV30 and TRBJ1-2; D is ambiguous. V gave up 3 bases and J gave up 0 bases, with 8 bases separating them. This CDR3 is built from 13 residues. The germline V gene encodes CDR1 GTSNPN and CDR2 SVGIG (reference sequence). The DNA for the CDR3 is TGTGCCTGGAGATTAGGAGCTAACTATGGCTACACCTTC. Its translation: CAWRLGANYGYTF.

This clone was observed once. The chain couples TRBV19 to TRBJ2-7; 15 bases map to TRBD2. The germline gives CDR1 LNHDA, CDR2 SQIVND (reference sequence). This CDR3 is built from 16 residues. With V trimmed by 6 bases and J by 4 bases, 7 bases remained unmatched. DNA for the CDR3: TGTGCCAGTAGCAGAGGACTAGCGGGAGGGCGGTACGAGCAGTACTTC. Residues: CASSRGLAGGRYEQYF.

The chain carries TRBV5-4 and TRBJ1-1; D remains ambiguous. With 0 bases removed from V and 6 bases from J, the gap between germline ends came to 9 bases. Per germline, CDR1 SGHNT and CDR2 YYREEE (reference sequence). This CDR3 comprises 13 residues. CDR3 nucleotides: TGTGCCAGCAGCTTGGGGCCAGGCTCTGAAGCTTTCTTT. This encodes CASSLGPGSEAFF.

The chain combines TRBV6-4 with TRBJ1-1; D is unresolved. Germline CDR1 and CDR2: MRHNA and SNTAGT. Trimming removed 7 bases at V and 0 bases at J, with 15 bases between. There are 15 residues in the CDR3. This chain's CDR3 is CASTLEEGMNTEAFF. CDR3 bases: TGTGCCAGCACCCTCGAGGAGGGAATGAACACTGAAGCTTTCTTT.

The chain couples TRBV4-3 to TRBJ2-5; 8 bases line up with TRBD2. Germline assignment: CDR1 LGHNA and CDR2 YSLEER. CDR3 length: 16 amino acids. The ends lost 0 bases at V and 5 bases at J; junction bases unmatched: 8. CDR3 sequence reads: CASSQDIAGGAETQYF. The CDR3 bases are TGCGCCAGCAGCCAAGATATTGCGGGAGGCGCGGAGACCCAGTACTTC.

This rearrangement joins TRBV7-6 to TRBJ1-4, with D perhaps matching TRBD1 (5 bases). The CDR3 is 14 amino acids. V lost 5 bases to trimming and J lost 6 bases, with 13 bases between them. Germline loops: CDR1 SGHVS, CDR2 FNYEAQ. The CDR3 bases are TGTGCCAGCAGCGCGGTGCAGGGCCATGAAAAACTGTTTTTT. Its translation: CASSAVQGHEKLFF.

The chain joins TRBV29-1 to TRBJ2-3, with a weak D call TRBD1 (6 bases). This CDR3 is built from 17 residues. Trimming stripped 4 bases from V and 2 bases from J, with 22 bases between. Germline CDR1 and CDR2: SQVTM and ANQGSEA. The CDR3 DNA is TGCAGCGTTGGGGTCCGCAGGGGACCGGCCACCACAGATACGCAGTATTTT. It translates to CSVGVRRGPATTDTQYF.

The chain combines TRBV11-2 with TRBJ2-3; a weak D match, TRBD2 (7 bases). This CDR3 contains 14 residues. Germline V gene data show CDR1 as SGHAT and CDR2 as FQNNGV. Trimming left V 10 bases short and J 1 base short, with 15 bases between. The CDR3 reads CATGGGRGTDTQYF. The CDR3 coding sequence is TGTGCCACCGGGGGCGGGAGAGGCACAGATACGCAGTATTTT.

The sample holds one count of this clone. The junction does not match germline at one end; this may be a read error. CDR3 in DNA: TGTTCCAGCAGCTTGGGGGGACAGGGCCATAGAGAGACCCAGTACTTC. Translated, it gives CSSSLGGQGHRETQYF. This chain uses TRBV7-9 with TRBJ2-5; TRBD1 matches at 9 bases. CDR1 is SEHNR, CDR2 FQNEAQ, per germline (reference sequence). The CDR3 has 16 residues.